This T cell receptor (beta chain) was identified in a study of siplizumab effects on memory and regulatory T cells. Study-level points and caveats: Siplizumab produced a significant drop in alloreactive sequences attributable to unstimulated CD4+ memory cells. Memory T cells appeared less diverse than naive cells, which seemed to contribute substantially to alloresponse.

The table came from immunoSEQ multiplex PCR; TCRdb's copy has only in-frame clones and leaves some out. The sample consists of around 78,000 clones, about 89% of them appearing once. V lost 5 bases to trimming and J lost 4 bases, with 24 bases between them. This CDR3 has 19 residues. Germline V gives CDR1 SEHNR, CDR2 FQNEAQ (reference sequence). As to this clone: Its antigen is as yet unknown.

Material for sequencing was CD8+ T cells sorted from blood. This rearrangement joins TRBV7-9 to TRBJ1-6, with no clear D. This TCR was recovered from a human donor in good health. The CDR3 here is CASSPAHVTSKTYNSPLHF. CDR3 nucleotides: TGTGCCAGCAGCCCGGCCCATGTAACAAGTAAGACGTATAATTCACCCCTCCACTTT. Full variable domain (rest looked up from reference TRBV7-9 and TRBJ1-6): DTGVSQNPRHKITKRGQNVTFRCDPISEHNRLYWYRQTLGQGPEFLTYFQNEAQLEKSRLLSDRFSAERPKGSFSTLEIQRTEQGDSAMYLCASSPAHVTSKTYNSPLHFGNGTRLTVT.